This T cell receptor beta chain was sequenced in a study of cytotoxic CD8 clonotypes in ibrutinib-treated CLL. Of note for this clone: Its specificity is unknown.

Study results and caveats: At the start, clonality exceeded age-matched healthy donors and followed circulating CD8+ T-cell counts.

TCRdb keeps only in-frame clones here, not all; method: immunoSEQ multiplex PCR. This table holds under 50,000 clones, about two thirds found once. Trimming took 4 bases from V and 5 from J, leaving 15 bases between them. The CDR3 length is 15 residues. CDR1 and CDR2 from the germline V gene are MNHNS and SASEGT. The sequence was obtained from a human donor with chronic lymphocytic leukemia. Source: PBMCs, taken at disease progression, from a patient treated with ibrutinib. The J gene is TRBJ1-3, the V gene TRBV6-1, with a possible D match to TRBD1 (6 bases). For the CDR3, the DNA is TGTGCCAGCAGTGGGGCAGGGGTTGGGCGAAACACCATATATTTT. It yields the protein CASSGAGVGRNTIYF.